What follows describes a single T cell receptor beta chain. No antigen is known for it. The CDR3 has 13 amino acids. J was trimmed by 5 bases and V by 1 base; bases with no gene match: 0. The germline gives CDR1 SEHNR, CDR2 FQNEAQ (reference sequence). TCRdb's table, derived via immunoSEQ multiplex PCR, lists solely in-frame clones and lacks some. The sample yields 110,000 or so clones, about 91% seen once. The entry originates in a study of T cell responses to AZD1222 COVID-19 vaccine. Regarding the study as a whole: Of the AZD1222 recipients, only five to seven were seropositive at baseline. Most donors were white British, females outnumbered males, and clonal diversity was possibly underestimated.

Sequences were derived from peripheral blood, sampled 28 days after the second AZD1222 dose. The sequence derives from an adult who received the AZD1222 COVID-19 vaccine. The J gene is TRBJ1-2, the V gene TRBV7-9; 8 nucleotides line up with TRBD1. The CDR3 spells CASSLGTGYGYTF. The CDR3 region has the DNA TGTGCCAGCAGCTTAGGGACAGGGTATGGCTACACCTTC.